This is a list of T cell receptor beta chains from one sample in a study of blood T cell repertoires in COVID-19. Repertoires were generated with immunoSEQ multiplex PCR, while TCRdb's copy carries only in-frame clones and drops some. The table records about 120,000 clones, roughly 79% of them present only once. Input material: peripheral blood. The receptor set was obtained from a human donor in a cohort sampled during active COVID-19. Both conserved end residues are part of each CDR3. A D gene is named only where the DNA matches it firmly. Clone size is stated in some rows and not others, as once, few, many or a class when expanded.

size	D	length	V	J	DNA	CDR3
once	TRBD1	15	TRBV4-3	TRBJ2-7	TGCGCCAGCAGCCAAGGAGGACAGGCCCCGGGCGAGCAGTACTTC	CASSQGGQAPGEQYF
few	TRBD2	15	TRBV7-2	TRBJ2-1	TGTGCCAGCAGCTTAGCGGCTAGCGGGGCACCTGAGCAGTTCTTC	CASSLAASGAPEQFF
-	TRBD2	15	TRBV13	TRBJ2-7	TGTGCCAGCAAACCGGCGGGACTAAGCTCCTACGAGCAGTACTTC	CASKPAGLSSYEQYF
-	TRBD1	15	TRBV25-1	TRBJ2-7	TGTGCCAGCAGTGACCCCCCGGCAGGGGGCGGCGAGCAGTACTTC	CASSDPPAGGGEQYF
few	-	13	TRBV19	TRBJ1-2	TGTGCCAGTAAAGGCAGCGGCACGGGTGGCTACACCTTC	CASKGSGTGGYTF
few	-	15	TRBV4-1	TRBJ2-7	TGCGCCAGCAGCCGAGGCCCCGGGTTCTCCTACGAGCAGTACTTC	CASSRGPGFSYEQYF
-	TRBD1	15	TRBV5-6	TRBJ2-5	TGTGCCAGCAGCACCCGACAGGGGGGACAAGAGACCCAGTACTTC	CASSTRQGGQETQYF
-	TRBD1	14	TRBV6-5	TRBJ1-1	TGTGCCAGCAGCCTGGGACAGGGCAACACTGAAGCTTTCTTT	CASSLGQGNTEAFF
few	-	14	TRBV27	TRBJ1-5	TGTGCCAGCAGTTTATATTCCGGCAATCAGCCCCAGCATTTT	CASSLYSGNQPQHF
-	-	15	TRBV12-2	TRBJ1-2	TGTGCAAGTCGCTCCACCGGGACAGACAACTATGGCTACACCTTC	CASRSTGTDNYGYTF
-	-	10	TRBV29-1	TRBJ2-1	TGCAGCGCGCTTTTTAGTGAGCAGTTCTTC	CSALFSEQFF
-	-	16	TRBV7-2	TRBJ1-1	TGTGCCAGCAGCCCATTTACAGGGAGAGTGAACACTGAAGCTTTCTTT	CASSPFTGRVNTEAFF
many	-	14	TRBV7-9	TRBJ1-5	TGTGCCAGCAGCTTAGCAGGGGGCAATCAGCCCCAGCATTTT	CASSLAGGNQPQHF
-	TRBD1	11	TRBV20-1	TRBJ2-7	TGCAGTGCCCTCCAGGGGGTCGTGCAGTACTTC	CSALQGVVQYF
-	TRBD1	13	TRBV6-5	TRBJ2-1	TGTGCCAGCAGGTACGACAGGGGCAATGAGCAGTTCTTC	CASRYDRGNEQFF
once	TRBD2	15	TRBV11-3	TRBJ2-1	TGTGCCAGCAGCTTAGAAGGACTAGCGGGATCTGAGCAGTTCTTC	CASSLEGLAGSEQFF
few	TRBD1	13	TRBV6-5	TRBJ2-7	TGTGCCAGCAAGCGGACAGGGGAATACGAGCAGTACTTC	CASKRTGEYEQYF
-	-	15	TRBV18	TRBJ1-2	TGTGCCAGCTCACCAGGGCAGGGTACTAACTATGGCTACACCTTC	CASSPGQGTNYGYTF
few	-	16	TRBV5-4	TRBJ2-7	TGTGCCAGCAGCTTGGGGGGAGGAAGCAAAACCTACGAGCAGTACTTC	CASSLGGGSKTYEQYF
once	-	14	TRBV5-5	TRBJ1-5	TGTGCCAGCAGAGGGGGGGGAATCAATCAGCCCCAGCATTTT	CASRGGGINQPQHF
-	TRBD2	13	TRBV29-1	TRBJ2-5	TGCAGCGGTTTGCGGGGGATCGGGGAGACCCAGTACTTC	CSGLRGIGETQYF
once	-	14	TRBV7-8	TRBJ1-5	TGTGCCAGCAGCGCCCGGCGGGAGAGATGGCCCCAGCATTTT	CASSARRERWPQHF
once	-	16	TRBV5-6	TRBJ1-5	TGTGCCAGCAGCTTTTCAGGGGCGCGGAGCAATCAGCCCCAGCATTTT	CASSFSGARSNQPQHF